One and the same sample provided the 20 T cell receptor beta chains below, sequenced in a study of blood T cell repertoires in COVID-19. TCRdb's copy holds only in-frame clones and misses some; the assay was immunoSEQ multiplex PCR. The sample shows roughly 62,000 clones, around 84% of them seen only once. Sequencing input: peripheral blood. These receptors all come from a man aged 65 to 85 with acute or convalescent COVID-19.

The chain combines TRBV2 with TRBJ1-5; D is possibly TRBD1 (6 bases). This CDR3 region has 13 residues. The germline CDR1 and CDR2 sequences are SNHLY and FYNNEI. The V end lost 6 bases, the J end lost 7 bases, and 13 bases lay between the germline ends. The CDR3 sequence: CASSDTGRQPQHF. The CDR3 region has the DNA TGTGCCAGCAGCGATACAGGGAGACAGCCCCAGCATTTT.

This clone was picked up a small number of times. The chain combines TRBV30 with TRBJ1-5; 8 bases agree with TRBD1. With V trimmed by 2 bases and J by 1 base, 7 bases remained unmatched. This CDR3 has 16 amino acids. Germline V gene sequence: CDR1 GTSNPN, CDR2 SVGIG (reference sequence). The CDR3 loop reads CAWSPIWDRSNQPQHF. DNA for the CDR3: TGTGCCTGGAGTCCCATATGGGACAGGAGCAATCAGCCCCAGCATTTT.

This clone showed up just a few times. The chain uses TRBV7-9 and TRBJ1-2, with 9 positions matching TRBD1. Unmatched junction bases numbered 7, after V lost 5 bases and J lost 3 bases. CDR3 length: 15 amino acids. In germline, CDR1 is SEHNR, CDR2 FQNEAQ (reference sequence). CDR3 in amino acids: CASSPYRGLDYGYTF. CDR3 nucleotides: TGTGCCAGCAGCCCCTACAGGGGGCTAGACTATGGCTACACCTTC.

V usage is TRBV24-1 and J usage is TRBJ1-2; a weak D match, TRBD1 (5 bases). The CDR3 is 13 amino acids. Germline CDR1 and CDR2: KGHDR and SFDVKD. V was pared by 4 bases and J by 8 bases, with 13 bases between. This CDR3 is CATSDRDYGGYTF. In DNA form, the CDR3 reads TGTGCCACCAGTGACAGGGATTACGGAGGCTACACCTTC.

V gene TRBV7-8 combines with J gene TRBJ1-1, with D tentatively TRBD1 (6 bases). Germline assignment: CDR1 SGHVS and CDR2 FQNEAQ. Trimming removed 5 bases from V and 3 bases from J, with 10 bases in between. CDR3 length equals 13 residues. DNA for the CDR3: TGTGCCAGCAGCACCAGGGGAGACACTGAAGCTTTCTTT. Amino acid sequence: CASSTRGDTEAFF. The variable domain in full, completed from reference TRBV7-8 and TRBJ1-1, reads GAGVSQSPRYKVAKRGQDVALRCDPISGHVSLFWYQQALGQGPEFLTYFQNEAQLDKSGLPSDRFFAERPEGSVSTLKIQRTQQEDSAVYLCASSTRGDTEAFFGQGTRLTVV.

This rearrangement joins TRBV5-1 to TRBJ1-2; the match to TRBD1 covers 9 bases. The CDR3 extends over 15 amino acids. The junction had 8 bases not matched to a gene; V was cut back by 4 bases and J by 4 bases. Per the germline V gene, CDR1 is SGHRS and CDR2 is YFSETQ. The CDR3 spells CASSPRTGVGYGYTF. The CDR3 DNA reads as TGCGCCAGCAGCCCCCGGACAGGGGTTGGCTATGGCTACACCTTC. Complete variable domain (other parts from reference TRBV5-1 and TRBJ1-2): KAGVTQTPRYLIKTRGQQVTLSCSPISGHRSVSWYQQTPGQGLQFLFEYFSETQRNKGNFPGRFSGRQFSNSRSEMNVSTLELGDSALYLCASSPRTGVGYGYTFGSGTRLTVV.

This sequence joins TRBV19 and TRBJ2-7, with TRBD1 identical over 7 bases. This CDR3 has 14 amino acids. Germline lookup yields CDR1 LNHDA and CDR2 SQIVND (reference sequence). The V gene end was trimmed by 6 bases and the J gene end by 2 bases; junction bases not matched to a gene: 7. CDR3 bases: TGTGCCAGTAGCTGGGACAGTGGCCCCTACGAGCAGTACTTC. Translation: CASSWDSGPYEQYF.

CDR3 region: CASSEGGKNYGYTF. For the CDR3, the DNA is TGTGCCAGCAGTGAAGGTGGCAAAAACTATGGCTACACCTTC. The rearrangement uses TRBV25-1 and TRBJ1-2; D is undetermined. Germline-derived CDR1 and CDR2 are MGHDK and SYGVNS. CDR3 length equals 14 residues. Trimming pared 2 bases from V and 2 bases from J, leaving 9 bases between.

The genes are TRBV27 and TRBJ1-2, with D possibly matching TRBD1 (6 bases). Trimming took 0 bases from V and 6 from J, leaving 11 bases between them. Germline CDR1 MNHEY, CDR2 SMNVEV (reference sequence). CDR3 length equals 14 residues. CDR3 nucleotide sequence: TGTGCCAGCAGTTTATCGAACAGGGACCATGGCTACACCTTC. As protein: CASSLSNRDHGYTF.

The chain joins TRBV6-6 to TRBJ1-4; D uncertain. The V and J ends lost 4 bases and 14 bases respectively, with 11 bases between them. CDR1 is MNHNY and CDR2 is SVGAGI in the germline V gene (reference sequence). The CDR3 contains 11 residues. CDR3 nucleotides: TGTGCCAGCAGTTTATCAGGAGGGCTGTTTTTT. Translating it yields CASSLSGGLFF.

This clone came up a few times. The genes are TRBV6-6 and TRBJ2-7, with no clear D. Germline lookup yields CDR1 MNHNY and CDR2 SVGAGI (reference sequence). V was cut by 0 bases and J by 5 bases, with 5 bases left in between. The CDR3 is 12 residues long. The CDR3 region has the DNA TGTGCCAGCAGTTACTCGGGCCACGAGCAGTACTTC. This gives the protein CASSYSGHEQYF.

The CDR3 DNA sequence: TGTGCCAGCGACACGCGTAAGCGGGGGGTGGAAGATACGCAGTATTTT. Protein: CASDTRKRGVEDTQYF. The chain joins TRBV5-4 to TRBJ2-3; 9 bases map to TRBD2. This CDR3 is 16 amino acids long. The J segment lost 5 bases and the V segment lost 7 bases, leaving 14 bases of the junction unmatched. Germline V lookup: CDR1 SGHNT, CDR2 YYREEE (reference sequence).

V is TRBV5-1 and J is TRBJ2-3; 11 nucleotides align to TRBD2. The J segment lost 1 base and the V segment lost 4 bases, leaving 11 bases of the junction unmatched. The CDR3 spans 18 residues. Germline V lookup: CDR1 SGHRS, CDR2 YFSETQ. The CDR3 bases are TGCGCCAGCAGCCTGGGGGCTAGCGGGAGGTATGGCACAGATACGCAGTATTTT. It translates to CASSLGASGRYGTDTQYF.

The chain joins TRBV7-8 to TRBJ2-3; the D gene is possibly TRBD1 (5 bases). From germline, CDR1 is SGHVS and CDR2 FQNEAQ. Trimming stripped 1 base from V and 7 bases from J, with 6 bases between. This CDR3 region has 12 residues. The CDR3 region is CASSLEGYTQYF. The CDR3 region has the DNA TGTGCCAGCAGCTTAGAGGGGTATACGCAGTATTTT.

The count of this clone is one. CDR3 in amino acids: CASSETGGFTGELFF. Here the CDR3 DNA reads TGTGCCAGCAGCGAAACAGGGGGCTTCACCGGGGAGCTGTTTTTT. The V and J genes are TRBV9 and TRBJ2-2, with 9 bases aligning to TRBD1. The length of the CDR3 is 15 residues. CDR1 SGDLS and CDR2 YYNGEE come from the germline V gene. V shed 3 bases and J 4 bases; nucleotides not matched to a gene: 4.

As to this clone: No DNA is shown, since the ends of the CDR3 on it are uncertain; the CDR3 is the one TCRdb lists. The gene calls are TRBV28 and TRBJ1-5; the table's TRBD1 call for D was not verified on the DNA. The V gene's germline CDR1 is MDHEN and CDR2 SYDVKM. The CDR3 extends over 17 residues, inclusive of both ends. This CDR3 reads CASSLFLSRGLLQPQHF.

The V gene is TRBV12-3 or TRBV12-4, the J gene TRBJ2-4; D not certain. This CDR3 region has 12 residues. The V end lost 8 bases, the J end lost 4 bases, and 9 bases lay between the germline ends. This chain's CDR3 is CASSLFKNIQYF. Written as DNA, the CDR3 is TGTGCCAGCTCCCTCTTTAAAAACATTCAGTACTTC.

The V call is TRBV10-2, the J call TRBJ2-3; D gene unclear. Trimming stripped 1 base from V and 4 bases from J, with 3 bases between. Germline V gene data show CDR1 as WSHSY and CDR2 as SAAADI. The CDR3 consists of 12 residues. CDR3 sequence (DNA): TGCGCCAGCAGTGAGTGGCCAGATACGCAGTATTTT. Translating gives CASSEWPDTQYF.

The chain carries TRBV6-5 and TRBJ1-5, with TRBD1 matching 7 bases. The CDR3 runs 13 residues. V shed 9 bases and J 4 bases; nucleotides not matched to a gene: 6. Germline V gene lookup returns CDR1 MNHEY and CDR2 SVGAGI. CDR3 residues: CASRDSHNQPQHF. CDR3 DNA: TGTGCCAGTCGGGACAGCCATAATCAGCCCCAGCATTTT.

The rearrangement joins TRBV24-1 to TRBJ1-2, with 12 nucleotides matching TRBD1. The CDR3 has 14 amino acids. V dropped 3 bases and J dropped 7; count of bases not matched to a gene: 2. Germline assignment: CDR1 KGHDR and CDR2 SFDVKD. In nucleotides, the CDR3 is TGTGCCACCAGTGATGGGACAGGGGGCGTTGGCTACACCTTC. It translates to CATSDGTGGVGYTF.